These 16 T cell receptor beta chains came from one sample sequenced in a study of T-cell reconstitution after alpha-beta-depleted transplantation in children (TCRdb year 2016). The label giving this sample's treatment or condition can be read as: allogeneic hematopoietic cell transplantation with graft depleted of TCRalphabeta T cells and CD19 B cells. The library was generated by PCR. Sequenced using an Illumina HiSeq 2500. Molecular barcoding was employed in the preparation of TCR libraries, with unique molecular identifiers being used to normalize TCRbeta repertoire quantification. TCRdb itself trimmed the public reads at Q25 with fastp, ran MiXCR and retained productive beta chains. Rows merge per CDR3 protein into single entries with the most common DNA and genes. Present in this sample are about 130,000 distinct CDR3 sequences, roughly 10% of which were seen just once. Approximately 25% of the sample belongs to the ten largest clones.

Source: PBMCs, mostly from graft donor cells, taken 180 days after TCRalphabeta/CD19-depleted stem cell transplant. The receptors stem from a girl under two years old who had a stem cell transplant for combined immunodeficiency, so the T cells may come from the graft donor.

This clonotype turned up a few times. The chain joins TRBV20-1 to TRBJ1-1, with D unclear. Germline lookup yields CDR1 DFQATT and CDR2 SNEGSKA (reference sequence). Trimming shortened V by 4 bases and J by 0 bases, and 15 bases separated the two germline ends. CDR3 size: 15 residues. In nucleotides, the CDR3 is TGCAGTGCTAAAGAGGTCGGACGGGTGAACACTGAAGCTTTCTTT. Translating gives CSAKEVGRVNTEAFF.

The sample holds a few counts of this clonotype. The CDR3 here is CASNQIPGIQETQYF. CDR3 DNA sequence: TGCGCCAGCAACCAGATTCCGGGGATTCAAGAGACCCAGTACTTC. V usage is TRBV5-1 and J usage is TRBJ2-5; a weak D match, TRBD2 (5 bases). Germline lookup yields CDR1 SGHRS and CDR2 YFSETQ. Trimming left V 6 bases short and J 2 bases short, with 17 bases between. The CDR3 totals 15 residues. Full variable domain (remainder filled in from reference TRBV5-1 and TRBJ2-5): KAGVTQTPRYLIKTRGQQVTLSCSPISGHRSVSWYQQTPGQGLQFLFEYFSETQRNKGNFPGRFSGRQFSNSRSEMNVSTLELGDSALYLCASNQIPGIQETQYFGPGTRLLVL.

This clonotype was counted a few times. The chain carries TRBV20-1 and TRBJ2-1, with 13 nucleotides matching TRBD2. Germline lookup yields CDR1 DFQATT and CDR2 SNEGSKA (reference sequence). This CDR3 is 14 amino acids long. V was clipped by 1 base and J by 6 bases; unmatched bases: 0. The CDR3 region is CSARGTSGSNEQFF. CDR3 coding DNA: TGCAGTGCTAGAGGGACTAGCGGGAGCAATGAGCAGTTCTTC.

This clonotype was counted a few times. J is TRBJ2-2 and V is TRBV7-9; no firm D call. CDR3 size: 15 residues. Trimming removed 1 base from V and 4 bases from J, with 10 bases in between. Germline loops: CDR1 SEHNR, CDR2 FQNEAQ (reference sequence). The CDR3 region is CASSLGGTRTGELFF. CDR3 sequence (DNA): TGTGCCAGCAGCTTAGGGGGAACGCGCACCGGGGAGCTGTTTTTT.

The CDR3 spells CASSLGAGGNQPQHF. The CDR3 nucleotides read TGTGCCAGCAGCTTAGGGGCTGGGGGGAATCAGCCCCAGCATTTT. The chain employs TRBV7-2 and TRBJ1-5; D possibly corresponds to TRBD1 (5 bases). V was cut by 1 base and J by 4 bases, with 11 bases left in between. CDR1 is SGHTA and CDR2 is FQGNSA in the germline V gene. The CDR3 is 15 residues long.

This clonotype was observed at least ten times. This chain uses TRBV6-5 with TRBJ2-3, with D hard to call. The germline V and J ends were trimmed by 0 bases and 3 bases, with 13 bases remaining between them. Per germline, CDR1 MNHEY and CDR2 SVGAGI. This CDR3 has 16 residues. The CDR3 bases are TGTGCCAGCAGTTACTCGCAACCGGGTTCTACAGATACGCAGTATTTT. Translation: CASSYSQPGSTDTQYF.

There are a few counts of this clonotype. The rearrangement links TRBV27 to TRBJ1-5; D is perhaps TRBD1 (6 bases). The CDR3 contains 14 residues. Trimming left V 4 bases short and J 5 bases short, with 12 bases between. From germline, CDR1 is MNHEY and CDR2 SMNVEV (reference sequence). CDR3 protein: CASSSRGGHQPQHF. CDR3 in DNA: TGTGCCAGCAGTTCCCGGGGGGGGCATCAGCCCCAGCATTTT.

This clonotype was seen a few times. This chain links TRBV4-3 with TRBJ2-3; no clear D gene. Germline V CDR1 and CDR2: LGHNA, YSLEER. Trimming pared 1 base from V and 3 bases from J, leaving 8 bases between. This CDR3 is 14 amino acids long. The CDR3: CASSQGVPTDTQYF. CDR3 sequence (DNA): TGCGCCAGCAGCCAAGGAGTACCGACAGATACGCAGTATTTT.

This clonotype was counted between two and nine times. The V call is TRBV25-1, the J call TRBJ2-5; TRBD1 matches 10 bases. CDR1 MGHDK and CDR2 SYGVNS come from the germline V gene. The junction had 11 bases not matched to a gene; V was cut back by 7 bases and J by 3 bases. There are 16 residues in the CDR3. CDR3 protein: CASTGGTGTGEETQYF. In DNA, the CDR3 is TGTGCCAGCACTGGCGGTACCGGGACAGGGGAAGAGACCCAGTACTTC.

V gene TRBV21-1 combines with J gene TRBJ2-1; the table gives TRBD2 as D, unverified against the DNA. TRBV21-1 is a pseudogene. CDR3 length: 19 amino acids. DNA for the CDR3: TGTGCCAGCAGCAAAATCGGGACTAGCGGGAGGCCTGAGTCCAATGAGCAGTTCTTC. Its translation is CASSKIGTSGRPESNEQFF.

This clonotype was seen only a few times. The chain uses TRBV20-1 and TRBJ2-1; the match to TRBD2 covers 9 bases. The trim removed 2 bases at V and 4 bases at J, leaving 9 bases unmatched. The CDR3 loop spans 16 amino acids. Germline CDR1 reads DFQATT; CDR2 reads SNEGSKA (reference sequence). The DNA for the CDR3 is TGCAGTGCTAGATATTTTGCTAGCGGGAAGTACAATGAGCAGTTCTTC. Translated, it gives CSARYFASGKYNEQFF.

In the case of this clonotype: A much larger clonotype is one base distant, so this may be a read error. The V call is TRBV29-1, the J call TRBJ2-5; D gene unclear. Per the germline V gene, CDR1 is SQVTM and CDR2 is ANQGSEA. V lost 7 bases and J 3 bases, leaving 12 bases between the germline ends. The CDR3 runs to 12 residues. The CDR3 loop reads CSGTVVEETQYF. CDR3 sequence (DNA): TGCAGCGGAACAGTGGTAGAAGAGACCCAGTACTTC.

The V call is TRBV7-2, the J call TRBJ2-7; 9 nucleotides line up with TRBD2. This CDR3 is 16 amino acids long. Losses at the gene ends were 1 base for V and 3 bases for J; bases not matched to a gene: 7. CDR1 and CDR2 (germline): SGHTA, FQGNSA. The CDR3 protein is CASSLEGGRANYEQYF. As DNA, the CDR3 is TGTGCCAGCAGCTTAGAGGGCGGGAGGGCCAACTACGAGCAGTACTTC.

The table lists this clonotype with a few counts. This chain's CDR3 is CASSLEVTSGVRNYEQYF. For the CDR3, the DNA is TGCGCCAGCAGCTTGGAGGTTACTAGCGGGGTAAGAAACTACGAGCAGTACTTC. This chain joins TRBV5-1 and TRBJ2-7, with 10 nucleotides matching TRBD2. CDR3 length: 18 residues. V shed 0 bases and J 3 bases; nucleotides not matched to a gene: 12. Per the germline V gene, CDR1 is SGHRS and CDR2 is YFSETQ.

The chain has TRBV20-1 and TRBJ2-1; possible D gene TRBD2, 6 bases. CDR3 size: 19 residues. From germline, CDR1 is DFQATT and CDR2 SNEGSKA (reference sequence). V lost 3 bases to trimming and J lost 4 bases, with 28 bases between them. The CDR3 DNA reads as TGCAGTGCTAGCGCAATGGAGGGGTTTCTAGCGACCCCTTACAATGAGCAGTTCTTC. Its translation is CSASAMEGFLATPYNEQFF.

In this sample, this clonotype turned up a few times. The J gene is TRBJ2-7, the V gene TRBV11-2, with D perhaps TRBD1 or TRBD2 (5 bases each). The CDR3 sequence is 15 residues long. Trimming left V 5 bases short and J 5 bases short, with 19 bases between. Looked up from germline, CDR1 is SGHAT and CDR2 is FQNNGV. The CDR3 spells CASSPLRGRGNEQYF. The CDR3 DNA reads TGTGCCAGCAGCCCCCTGAGGGGCCGGGGAAACGAGCAGTACTTC.